This TCR beta chain was identified in a study of shared clonotypes between healthy human individuals. As handled by the study authors: As immunoSEQ supplied junction-only sequences (without quality scores), filtering differed. TCRdb keeps only in-frame clones here, not all; method: immunoSEQ multiplex PCR. The DNA was the basis for D and trimming; V, J and clone size are from that table. This repertoire shows approximately 1,500,000 clones, around 97% found once; its top ten account for approximately 1.1%. About this clone: The antigen remains undetermined.

General study results and limits: Naive subsets generally exceeded memory subsets in estimated richness. Compared with clonotypes that all four donors shared, non-shared clonotypes had lower generation probabilities.

The clonotype was recovered from a man aged 25 to 40 in good health. Sequenced material: naive CD4+ T cells sorted from blood. Subset: CD45RA+ positively selected.

The CDR3 nucleotides are TGTGCCAGCAGTCCAACCGGGACAGGGAGGAACACCATATATTTT. It translates to CASSPTGTGRNTIYF. The chain joins TRBV28 to TRBJ1-3; 9 bases are shared with TRBD1. V lost 5 bases, J lost 7 bases, and 9 bases stayed unmatched. The germline V gene has CDR1 MDHEN and CDR2 SYDVKM. The CDR3 extends over 15 amino acids.